This TCR beta chain was observed in a study of T-cell reconstitution after alpha-beta-depleted transplantation in children. V lost 4 bases to trimming and J lost 2 bases, with 11 bases between them. From germline, CDR1 is SQVTM and CDR2 ANQGSEA. The CDR3 sequence is 13 residues long. Unique molecular identifiers were built into the TCRbeta library. Via MiXCR, TCRdb re-called the PCR reads, giving one row per CDR3 protein. The sample lists roughly 610,000 distinct CDR3 sequences, about 10% occurring once. This clonotype was observed at least ten times. This specimen consisted of PBMCs from the stem cell graft donor, obtained from the stem cell graft. V gene TRBV29-1 combines with J gene TRBJ2-5; D may be TRBD2 (6 bases). This receptor was obtained from a human donor who donated a stem cell graft to a child with acute myeloid leukemia. The CDR3 sequence: CSVAVGGQETQYF. For the CDR3, the DNA is TGCAGCGTTGCTGTCGGAGGGCAAGAGACCCAGTACTTC. Complete variable domain (other parts from reference TRBV29-1 and TRBJ2-5): SAVISQKPSRDICQRGTSLTIQCQVDSQVTMMFWYRQQPGQSLTLIATANQGSEATYESGFVIDKFPISRPNLTFSTLTVSNMSPEDSSIYLCSVAVGGQETQYFGPGTRLLVL.